A single T cell receptor (beta chain) is shown here with its context. Its antigen specificity is not known. No base qualities exist here, and no much larger clone lies one base off it. This specimen belongs to a study of blood T cells in healthy people across ages (dated by TCRdb to between 2014 and 2016). Regarding the research as a whole: In model experiments, template switching captured about one uniquely barcoded TCR beta cDNA molecule for every two T cells. Two additional independent replicas of 1 million unique cDNA reads from the same blood draw were analyzed for two donors (one aged 18 to 30 and one aged 80 or older). Using deep sequencing normalized with unique cDNA molecular identifiers, the study measured how TCR beta repertoire diversity changes with age. Donors of different ages were randomly distributed across sequencing lanes to avoid experimental bias. The donors were split into four age groups: young (average about 16 years), middle-aged (about 40), aged (about 56) and long-lived (approximately 80).

Libraries were constructed by 5' RACE. Sequencing relied on an Illumina HiSeq 2500. The second PCR ran for roughly 7 to 12 cycles and used a J-beta primer mix along with a sample-barcoded 5' primer. A unique molecular identifier was introduced onto each TCR beta cDNA molecule by a template-switch 5' adaptor carrying 12 random nucleotides. At least 2.5 million CDR3-containing paired-end reads were obtained from each sample. The Mint cDNA synthesis kit, primed by a TRBC-specific oligonucleotide, was used to synthesize first-strand cDNA from all RNA. Following uracil-DNA glycosylase treatment, a first 18-cycle PCR with universal primers M1SS and BC2_uni_R was performed on all cDNA. Processing in the source paper ran as follows. Each sample was normalized by randomly selecting 1 million high-quality reads, each carrying a distinct molecular identifier. Instead of being binned into consensus sequences, reads that shared molecular identifiers were thrown out. CDR3 identification, clonotype clustering and error correction used MiTCR with a Q25 quality threshold and the strictest error-elimination algorithm. A nonparametric unseen species model using Euler transformation provided a lower-bound estimate of total TCR beta diversity. TCRdb redid the processing of the public reads, applying fastp at Q25 and MiXCR, and retained in-frame beta chains. Each entry is one CDR3 protein sequence, shown with its most common DNA and genes. The authors' filters were not applied to this entry. This sample is represented by approximately 800,000 distinct CDR3 sequences; more than 55% of them were singletons. 25% to 30% of the sample goes to the ten largest clones.

Donors were a few dozen systemically healthy Caucasian individuals from Russia aged roughly 6 to 90 years. Each donor gave approximately 9.4 milliliters of peripheral blood, drawn into EDTA-treated Vacutainer tubes. PBMCs were isolated by Ficoll-Paque density-gradient centrifugation, with at least 7 million obtained per sample. Total RNA was extracted from PBMCs with Trizol reagent, with at least 6 micrograms obtained per sample. Naive CD45RAhigh/CD27high T cell percentages were measured by flow cytometry on a PBMC aliquot from every donor. Broad study findings and their caveats: Conclusive comparison of naive and antigen-experienced compartments was prevented by the profiling of bulk unsorted PBMCs. The long-lived group showed more naive CD4+ T cells, fewer expanded clones and increased TCR diversity than the aged group, suggesting age selection. The CMV infection status of donors was not known, potentially confounding age-related changes in expanded clonotypes. Estimates of total diversity based on one million sequenced T cells were regarded as lower bounds and as underestimates. As age increased, observed TCR beta diversity per million T cells dropped in a roughly linear way, and a significant reduction was already evident by age about 40. The percentage of naive T cells measured by flow cytometry correlated strongly with observed TCR beta diversity.

Trimming at the junction amounts to 0 bases on V and 2 bases on J, and the germline ends lie 8 bases apart. From the cysteine up to the phenylalanine, the CDR3 has a length of 13 residues. The DNA shown is the 39-base CDR3, in frame from base 1. The germline V gene (reference sequence) yields DFQATT for CDR1 and SNEGSKA for CDR2. The sample taken for sequencing was blood. This sequence uses TRBV20-1 and TRBJ2-7; the D region possibly corresponds to TRBD1 (5 bases align). The receptor comes from a man aged 35-49 years in good health. The CDR3 here reads CSARDRQTYEQYF. The DNA sequence is given as TGCAGTGCTAGAGATCGACAGACCTACGAGCAGTACTTC.